What follows are 5 T cell receptor beta chains derived from one specimen sequenced in a study of blood T cell repertoires in COVID-19. Generated by immunoSEQ multiplex PCR, the TCRdb table keeps only in-frame clones and is missing some. The sample contains 80,000 to 95,000 clones, around 81% of which appear only once. The specimen sequenced was peripheral blood. The receptor set was obtained from a man of 80 years or more with acute or convalescent COVID-19.

This clone has more than one count but fewer than ten. CDR3 region: CASSIDRSLTYEQYF. In nucleotides, the CDR3 is TGTGCCAGCAGTATCGACAGGTCATTAACCTACGAGCAGTACTTC. The chain is built from TRBV6-5 and TRBJ2-7; D perhaps matches TRBD1 (6 bases). This CDR3 has 15 residues. V shed 5 bases and J shed 2 bases, with 16 bases lying between them. Germline CDR1 MNHEY, CDR2 SVGAGI.

J is TRBJ2-7 and V is TRBV11-2, with D maybe TRBD1 (6 bases). V lost 5 bases, J lost 0 bases, and 11 bases lay in between. Germline V gene lookup returns CDR1 SGHAT and CDR2 FQNNGV. The CDR3 totals 14 residues. The CDR3 sequence is CASSRDNYSYEQYF. Written as DNA, the CDR3 is TGTGCCAGCAGCCGGGACAATTACTCCTACGAGCAGTACTTC.

This chain connects TRBV12-3 or TRBV12-4 to TRBJ2-7; possible D gene TRBD1, 6 bases. There are 13 residues in the CDR3. V lost 6 bases and J 7 bases, leaving 16 bases between the germline ends. CDR3 in DNA: TGTGCCAGCAGCATCGACAGGCCTGGGGAGCAGTACTTC. This codes for CASSIDRPGEQYF.

This chain links TRBV5-4 with TRBJ1-6; D is uncertain. The CDR3 length is 15 residues. The V end was cut by 4 bases, the J end by 6 bases, with 14 bases between. The germline V gene encodes CDR1 SGHNT and CDR2 YYREEE (reference sequence). DNA of the CDR3: TGTGCCAGCAGCCAAAGCGAAGGACTTAATTCACCCCTCCACTTT. Translated, it gives CASSQSEGLNSPLHF.

This clone was detected a few times. The genes are TRBV19 and TRBJ1-5, with a weak D call TRBD1 (5 bases). Germline assignment: CDR1 LNHDA and CDR2 SQIVND (reference sequence). Trimming cost V 5 bases and J 3 bases, with 14 bases left between them. The CDR3 is 15 residues long. The CDR3 DNA reads as TGTGCCAGTAGTCCCCCAGGGCTTAACAATCAGCCCCAGCATTTT. Its protein is CASSPPGLNNQPQHF.